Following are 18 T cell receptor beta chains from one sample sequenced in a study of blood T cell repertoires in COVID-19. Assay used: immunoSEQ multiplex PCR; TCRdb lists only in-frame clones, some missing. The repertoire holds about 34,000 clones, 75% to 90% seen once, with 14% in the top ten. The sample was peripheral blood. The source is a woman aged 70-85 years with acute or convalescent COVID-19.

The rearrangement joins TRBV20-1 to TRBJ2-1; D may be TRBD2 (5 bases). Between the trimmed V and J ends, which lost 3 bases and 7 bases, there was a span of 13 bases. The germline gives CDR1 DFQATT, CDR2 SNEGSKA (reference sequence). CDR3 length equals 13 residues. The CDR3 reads CSASGLAENEQFF. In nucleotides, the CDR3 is TGCAGTGCTAGTGGGCTAGCTGAAAATGAGCAGTTCTTC.

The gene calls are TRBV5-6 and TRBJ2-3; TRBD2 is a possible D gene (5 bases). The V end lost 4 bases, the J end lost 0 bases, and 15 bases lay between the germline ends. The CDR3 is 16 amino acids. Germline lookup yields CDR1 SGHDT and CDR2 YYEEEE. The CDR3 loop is CASSADTGFSTDTQYF. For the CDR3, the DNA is TGTGCCAGCAGCGCGGATACGGGATTTAGCACAGATACGCAGTATTTT.

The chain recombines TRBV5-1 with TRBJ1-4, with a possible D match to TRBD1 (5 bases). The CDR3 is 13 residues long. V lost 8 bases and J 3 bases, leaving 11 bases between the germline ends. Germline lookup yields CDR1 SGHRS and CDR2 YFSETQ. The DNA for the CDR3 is TGCGCCAGTGCCGGGGGTGCTAATGAAAAACTGTTTTTT. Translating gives CASAGGANEKLFF.

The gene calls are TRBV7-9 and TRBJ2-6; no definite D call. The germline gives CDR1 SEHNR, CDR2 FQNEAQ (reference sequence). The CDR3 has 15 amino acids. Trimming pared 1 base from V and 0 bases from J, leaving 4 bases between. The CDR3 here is CASSLDSSGANVLTF. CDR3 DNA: TGTGCCAGCAGCTTAGACAGCTCTGGGGCCAACGTCCTGACTTTC.

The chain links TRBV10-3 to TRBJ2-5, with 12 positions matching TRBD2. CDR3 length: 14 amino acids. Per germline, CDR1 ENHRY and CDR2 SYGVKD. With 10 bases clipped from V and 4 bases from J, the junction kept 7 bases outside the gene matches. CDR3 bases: TGTGCCACCGCCCGGGGACTAGCGGGAGAGACCCAGTACTTC. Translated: CATARGLAGETQYF.

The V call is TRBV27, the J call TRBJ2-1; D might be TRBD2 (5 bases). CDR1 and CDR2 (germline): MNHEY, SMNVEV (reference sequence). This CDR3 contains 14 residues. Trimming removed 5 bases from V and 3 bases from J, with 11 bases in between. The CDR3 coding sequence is TGTGCCAGCAGTCCCCACGACTACTACAATGAGCAGTTCTTC. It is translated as CASSPHDYYNEQFF.

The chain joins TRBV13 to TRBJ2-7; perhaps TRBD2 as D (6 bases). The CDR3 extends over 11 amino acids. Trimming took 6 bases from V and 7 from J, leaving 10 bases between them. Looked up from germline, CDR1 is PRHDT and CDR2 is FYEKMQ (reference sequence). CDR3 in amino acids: CASSKSGEQYF. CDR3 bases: TGTGCCAGCAGTAAAAGCGGGGAGCAGTACTTC.

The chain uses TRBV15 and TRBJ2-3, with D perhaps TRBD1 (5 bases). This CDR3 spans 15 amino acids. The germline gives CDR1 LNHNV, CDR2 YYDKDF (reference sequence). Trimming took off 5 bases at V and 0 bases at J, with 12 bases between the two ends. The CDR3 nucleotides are TGTGCCACCAGCGGGAACAGGCTTAGCACAGATACGCAGTATTTT. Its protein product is CATSGNRLSTDTQYF.

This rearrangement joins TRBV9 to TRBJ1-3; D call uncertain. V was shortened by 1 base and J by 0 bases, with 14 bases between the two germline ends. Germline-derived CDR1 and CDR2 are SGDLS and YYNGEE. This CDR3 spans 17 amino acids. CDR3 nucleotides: TGTGCCAGCAGCGTATTCGATCGTTCAGGCTCTGGAAACACCATATATTTT. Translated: CASSVFDRSGSGNTIYF.

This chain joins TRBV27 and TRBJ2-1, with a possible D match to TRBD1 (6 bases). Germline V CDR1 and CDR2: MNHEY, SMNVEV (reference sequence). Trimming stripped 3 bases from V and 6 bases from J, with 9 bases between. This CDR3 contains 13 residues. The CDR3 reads CASSFNRVNEQFF. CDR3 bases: TGTGCCAGCAGTTTCAACAGGGTCAATGAGCAGTTCTTC.

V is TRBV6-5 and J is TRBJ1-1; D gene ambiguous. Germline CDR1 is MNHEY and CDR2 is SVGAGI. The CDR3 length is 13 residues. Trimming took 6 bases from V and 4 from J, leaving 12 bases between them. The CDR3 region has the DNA TGTGCCAGCAGGAGGGAGGGTGGCACTGAAGCTTTCTTT. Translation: CASRREGGTEAFF.

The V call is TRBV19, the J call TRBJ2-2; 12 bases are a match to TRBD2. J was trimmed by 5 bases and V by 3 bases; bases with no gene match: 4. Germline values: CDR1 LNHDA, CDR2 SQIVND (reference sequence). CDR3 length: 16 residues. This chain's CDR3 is CASSILGLAGTGELFF. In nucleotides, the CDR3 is TGTGCCAGTAGTATTTTAGGACTAGCGGGGACCGGGGAGCTGTTTTTT.

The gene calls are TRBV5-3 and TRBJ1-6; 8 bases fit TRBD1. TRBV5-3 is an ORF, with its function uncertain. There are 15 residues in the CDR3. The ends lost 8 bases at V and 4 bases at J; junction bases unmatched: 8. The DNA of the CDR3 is TGTGCCAGGCCGGACCACAGGGGGTATAATTCACCCCTCCACTTT. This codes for CARPDHRGYNSPLHF.

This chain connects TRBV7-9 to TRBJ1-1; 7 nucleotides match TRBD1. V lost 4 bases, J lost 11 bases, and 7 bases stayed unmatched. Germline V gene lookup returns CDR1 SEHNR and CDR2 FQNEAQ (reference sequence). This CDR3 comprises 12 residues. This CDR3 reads CASSSLTGMAFF. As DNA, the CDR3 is TGTGCCAGCAGCTCCCTGACAGGGATGGCTTTCTTT. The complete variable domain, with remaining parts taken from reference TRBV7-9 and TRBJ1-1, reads DTGVSQNPRHKITKRGQNVTFRCDPISEHNRLYWYRQTLGQGPEFLTYFQNEAQLEKSRLLSDRFSAERPKGSFSTLEIQRTEQGDSAMYLCASSSLTGMAFFGQGTRLTVV.

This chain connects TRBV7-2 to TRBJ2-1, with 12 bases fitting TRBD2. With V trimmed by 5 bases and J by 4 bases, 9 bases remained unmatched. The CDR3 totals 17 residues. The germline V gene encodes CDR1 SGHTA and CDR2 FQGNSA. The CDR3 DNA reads TGTGCCAGCAGCCCCTGGTCGACTAGCGGGAGTTACAATGAGCAGTTCTTC. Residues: CASSPWSTSGSYNEQFF.

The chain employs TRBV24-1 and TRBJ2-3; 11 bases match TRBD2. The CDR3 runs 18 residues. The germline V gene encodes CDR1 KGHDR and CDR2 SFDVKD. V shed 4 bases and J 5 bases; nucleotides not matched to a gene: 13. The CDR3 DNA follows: TGTGCCACCAGTGACCACGGACTAGCGGGCCAGGGGTTAGATACGCAGTATTTT. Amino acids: CATSDHGLAGQGLDTQYF.

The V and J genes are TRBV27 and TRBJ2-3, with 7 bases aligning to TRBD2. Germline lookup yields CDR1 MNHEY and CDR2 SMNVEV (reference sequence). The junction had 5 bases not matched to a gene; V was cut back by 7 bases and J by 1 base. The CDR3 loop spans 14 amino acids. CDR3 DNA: TGTGCCAGCAAAAGGCTAGCGGGCACAGATACGCAGTATTTT. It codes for CASKRLAGTDTQYF.

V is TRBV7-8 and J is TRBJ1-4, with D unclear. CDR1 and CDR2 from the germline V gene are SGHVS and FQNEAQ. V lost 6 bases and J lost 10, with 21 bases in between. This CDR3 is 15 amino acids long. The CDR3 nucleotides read TGTGCCAGCAGGGATCCGGGATCTCGGACGGGAAAACTGTTTTTT. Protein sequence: CASRDPGSRTGKLFF. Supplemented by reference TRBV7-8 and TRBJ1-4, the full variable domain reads GAGVSQSPRYKVAKRGQDVALRCDPISGHVSLFWYQQALGQGPEFLTYFQNEAQLDKSGLPSDRFFAERPEGSVSTLKIQRTQQEDSAVYLCASRDPGSRTGKLFFGSGTQLSVL.